This T cell receptor beta chain originates from a study of cytomegalovirus exposure and HLA in healthy donors. PCR involved 60 Vbeta and 13 Jbeta primers. The method was immunoSEQ multiplex PCR; TCRdb's version includes in-frame clones alone and lacks a portion of them. The sample spans 100,000 to 150,000 clones; the ten largest clones claim around 2.2%. The CDR3 has 14 residues. Germline V lookup: CDR1 GTSNPN, CDR2 SVGIG (reference sequence). V shed 3 bases and J shed 7 bases, with 16 bases lying between them. Material for sequencing was PBMCs. The chain links TRBV30 to TRBJ1-5; D may be TRBD1 (5 bases). The TCR originated in a man in his forties in good health and CMV-seronegative. The CDR3 here is CAWRAQGPEQPQHF. The CDR3 nucleotides read TGTGCCTGGAGGGCCCAGGGCCCGGAGCAGCCCCAGCATTTT.